These T cell receptor beta chains were read from a single sample in a study of cytomegalovirus exposure and HLA in healthy donors. The data were produced by immunoSEQ multiplex PCR, yet TCRdb's version contains in-frame clones alone and is incomplete. The sample table sets out around 200,000 clones. Sequencing was performed on PBMCs. The receptors were gathered from a woman aged 25-40 years in good health and CMV-seropositive. Each CDR3 is given with its conserved first and last residue. A D gene is named only where the DNA matches it firmly.

>TRBV6-5|.|13|TRBJ2-3
TGTGCCAGCGCCCGCGGGGGCACAGATACGCAGTATTTT
CASARGGTDTQYF
>TRBV6-6|TRBD1|16|TRBJ1-1
TGTGCCAGCAGACCGGGACAGGGTAAGAGGGGCACTGAAGCTTTCTTT
CASRPGQGKRGTEAFF
>TRBV29-1|TRBD2|15|TRBJ2-3
TGCAGCGTTGAGCCGGGGGGAGGGGGCACAGATACGCAGTATTTT
CSVEPGGGGTDTQYF
>TRBV7-8|TRBD1|14|TRBJ2-7
TGTGCCAGCAGCTTACCCAGGGGGCTTAAAGAGCAGTACTTC
CASSLPRGLKEQYF
>TRBV25-1|TRBD1|14|TRBJ2-1
TGTGCCAGCAGTGAGGGGACAGAGAACAATGAGCAGTTCTTC
CASSEGTENNEQFF
>TRBV7-6|TRBD1|16|TRBJ1-5
TGTGCCAGCAGCGCACAAGGACAGGGGGCCGGTCAGCCCCAGCATTTT
CASSAQGQGAGQPQHF
>TRBV29-1|TRBD2|13|TRBJ2-7
TGCAGCGTTGAGGAGGCGGGAGGGTACGAGCAGTACTTC
CSVEEAGGYEQYF
>TRBV28|.|13|TRBJ1-6
TGTGCCAGCATACCAGGGTTTAATTCACCCCTCCACTTT
CASIPGFNSPLHF
>TRBV10-3|.|14|TRBJ1-3
TGTGCCATCAGTGTAGACAGCTCTGGAAACACCATATATTTT
CAISVDSSGNTIYF
>TRBV2|.|13|TRBJ2-5
TGTGCCAGCAGTGGACAGGGAGGAGAGACCCAGTACTTC
CASSGQGGETQYF
>TRBV2|.|15|TRBJ1-1
TGTGCCAGCAGTGAACAGGGTCGGTCGAACACTGAAGCTTTCTTT
CASSEQGRSNTEAFF
>TRBV5-1|.|14|TRBJ2-7
TGCGCCAGCAGCGGGACATACAACTCCTACGAGCAGTACTTC
CASSGTYNSYEQYF
>TRBV6-4|.|14|TRBJ2-3
TGTGCCAGCAGTGACTCTACACGGCGGGATACGCAGTATTTT
CASSDSTRRDTQYF
>TRBV4-2|.|16|TRBJ1-4
TGTGCCAGCAGCCCCACAACCCGGGGGGTTAATGAAAAACTGTTTTTT
CASSPTTRGVNEKLFF
>TRBV29-1|TRBD1|14|TRBJ2-7
TGCAGCGTGGGGGACAGGGGACCCACCCGCGAGCAGTACTTC
CSVGDRGPTREQYF
>TRBV28|TRBD2|15|TRBJ2-1
TGTGCCAGCAGTTTATGGCGACTAGCAGCAAATGAGCAGTTCTTC
CASSLWRLAANEQFF
>TRBV19|.|14|TRBJ2-1
TGTGCCAGTAGTCGCAGGGGCTCCTACAATGAGCAGTTCTTC
CASSRRGSYNEQFF
>TRBV27|.|15|TRBJ2-3
TGTGCCAGCGGAGGACTCCTACTTTTCACAGATACGCAGTATTTT
CASGGLLLFTDTQYF
>TRBV15|.|14|TRBJ1-2
TGTGCCACCAGCAGAGATAGGGGGTATTATGGCTACACCTTC
CATSRDRGYYGYTF
>TRBV7-6|.|15|TRBJ1-1
TGTGCCAGCAGCTTAAGGACAGAGGTAAACACTGAAGCTTTCTTT
CASSLRTEVNTEAFF
>TRBV6-1|TRBD1|14|TRBJ1-5
TGTGCCAGCAGTGGACAGGGGAGCAATCAGCCCCAGCATTTT
CASSGQGSNQPQHF
>TRBV2|.|13|TRBJ1-5
TGTGCCAGTTCGGTGCGGGAGAGTCAGCCCCAGCATTTT
CASSVRESQPQHF
>TRBV19|TRBD1|17|TRBJ1-5
TGTGCCAGCAACCCGGACAGGGCCCGAGGTAGCAATCAGCCCCAGCATTTT
CASNPDRARGSNQPQHF
>TRBV7-2|.|14|TRBJ2-1
TGTGCCAGCAGCCAAACGAGGCCCTACAATGAGCAGTTCTTC
CASSQTRPYNEQFF